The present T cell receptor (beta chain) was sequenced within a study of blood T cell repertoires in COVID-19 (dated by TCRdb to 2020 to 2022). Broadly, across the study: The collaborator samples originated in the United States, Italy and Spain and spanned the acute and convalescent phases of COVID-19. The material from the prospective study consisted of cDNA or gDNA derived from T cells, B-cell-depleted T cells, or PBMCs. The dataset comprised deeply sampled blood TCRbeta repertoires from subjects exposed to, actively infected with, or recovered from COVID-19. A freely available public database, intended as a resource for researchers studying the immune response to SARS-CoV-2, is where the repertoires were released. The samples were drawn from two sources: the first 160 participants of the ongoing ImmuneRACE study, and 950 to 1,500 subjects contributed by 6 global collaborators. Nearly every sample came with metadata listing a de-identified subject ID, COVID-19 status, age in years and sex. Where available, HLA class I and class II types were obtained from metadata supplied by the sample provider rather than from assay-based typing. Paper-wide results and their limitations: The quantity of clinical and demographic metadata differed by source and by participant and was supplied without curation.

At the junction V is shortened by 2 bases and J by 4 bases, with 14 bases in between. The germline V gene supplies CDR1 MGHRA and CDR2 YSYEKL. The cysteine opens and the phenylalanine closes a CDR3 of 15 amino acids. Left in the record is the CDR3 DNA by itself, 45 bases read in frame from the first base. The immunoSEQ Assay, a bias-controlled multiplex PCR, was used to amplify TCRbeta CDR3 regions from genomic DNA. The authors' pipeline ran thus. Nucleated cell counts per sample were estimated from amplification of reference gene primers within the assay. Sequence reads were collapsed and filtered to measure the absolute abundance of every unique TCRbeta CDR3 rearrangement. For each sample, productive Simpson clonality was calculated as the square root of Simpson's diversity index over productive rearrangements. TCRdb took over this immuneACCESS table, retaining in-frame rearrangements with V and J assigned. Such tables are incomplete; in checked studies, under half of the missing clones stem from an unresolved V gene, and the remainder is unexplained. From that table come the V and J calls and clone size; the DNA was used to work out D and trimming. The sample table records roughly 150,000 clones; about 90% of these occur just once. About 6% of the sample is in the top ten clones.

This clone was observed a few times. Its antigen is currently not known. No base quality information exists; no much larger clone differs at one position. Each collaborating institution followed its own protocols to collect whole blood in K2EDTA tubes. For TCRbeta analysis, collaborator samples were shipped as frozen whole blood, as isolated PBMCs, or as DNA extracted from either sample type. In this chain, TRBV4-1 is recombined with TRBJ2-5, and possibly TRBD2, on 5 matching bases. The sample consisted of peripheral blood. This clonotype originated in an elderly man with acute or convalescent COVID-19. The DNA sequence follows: TGCGCCAGCAGCCAAAGCCCCGAGCGGTTAGAGACCCAGTACTTC. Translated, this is CASSQSPERLETQYF.